Sequencing of this TCR beta chain was carried out in a study of cytomegalovirus exposure and HLA in healthy donors. Use of 60 Vbeta and 13 Jbeta primers characterized the PCR. Method: immunoSEQ multiplex PCR; TCRdb's copy keeps in-frame clones and lacks some. The listing contains over 65,000 clones. The sequenced material came from PBMCs. This receptor was taken from a woman under 40 in good health and CMV-seronegative.

CDR3 nucleotide sequence: TGTGCCAGTCGGACTAGCGGGACCTACGAGCAGTACTTC. Protein product: CASRTSGTYEQYF. The V and J genes are TRBV6-1 and TRBJ2-7; 12 nucleotides match TRBD2. Germline assignment: CDR1 MNHNS and CDR2 SASEGT. The CDR3 is 13 residues long. The V segment lost 9 bases and the J segment 2 bases; nucleotides outside the gene matches: 2.